This passage covers 7 T cell receptor beta chains from one sample sequenced in a study of CD8 T cells in ankylosing spondylitis. MiXCR was run by TCRdb on the 5' RACE reads, yielding one entry per CDR3 protein. This sample yields about 250,000 distinct CDR3 sequences, of which approximately 24% are seen a single time; roughly 0.67% belongs to the top ten. What was sequenced was blood, either unsorted or a sorted T cell fraction (not recorded which). These receptors were obtained from a male donor with ankylosing spondylitis or in good health (not recorded which).

The chain uses TRBV6-5 and TRBJ2-7; 7 bases fit TRBD1. The CDR3 runs 16 residues. From germline, CDR1 is MNHEY and CDR2 SVGAGI. The V and J ends lost 0 bases and 5 bases, in that order; junction bases with no gene match: 10. For the CDR3, the DNA is TGTGCCAGCAGTTACTCGGCGTCAGGGGGAGTGAACGAGCAGTACTTC. Translated: CASSYSASGGVNEQYF.

There are a few counts of this clonotype. The rearrangement joins TRBV15 to TRBJ1-4, with D tentatively TRBD1 (5 bases). The CDR3 is 13 amino acids. Trimming pared 2 bases from V and 14 bases from J, leaving 15 bases between. The germline gives CDR1 LNHNV, CDR2 YYDKDF (reference sequence). The CDR3 region has the DNA TGTGCCACCAGCAGATCTGGGCAGGGTCGCCTGTTTTTT. This sequence encodes CATSRSGQGRLFF.

The table lists this clonotype with many counts. The chain joins TRBV11-2 to TRBJ2-3; D unclear. Germline CDR1 reads SGHAT; CDR2 reads FQNNGV. This CDR3 has 16 residues. Trimming took off 2 bases at V and 7 bases at J, with 19 bases between the two ends. The CDR3, as DNA: TGTGCCAGCAGCTTAAGAGGTAGCCGGACCCCGCATACGCAGTATTTT. Its protein product is CASSLRGSRTPHTQYF.

This clonotype has ten or more counts. The chain has TRBV12-3 or TRBV12-4 and TRBJ2-1; 7 bases agree with TRBD2. Trimming cost V 7 bases and J 8 bases; bases outside gene matches: 8. The CDR3 has 13 amino acids. CDR3 region: CASKRDSSDEQFF. The CDR3 DNA reads as TGTGCCAGCAAGCGGGACTCCTCGGATGAGCAGTTCTTC.

V is TRBV7-9 and J is TRBJ2-7; D remains ambiguous. Trimming removed 6 bases from V and 1 base from J, with 10 bases in between. The CDR3 consists of 13 residues. The germline gives CDR1 SEHNR, CDR2 FQNEAQ (reference sequence). The CDR3 is CASSGVDSYEQYF. CDR3 DNA sequence: TGTGCCAGCAGTGGGGTCGATTCCTACGAGCAGTACTTC.

This clonotype has a handful of counts. V gene TRBV20-1 combines with J gene TRBJ2-5; D gene unclear. CDR3 size: 12 residues. From germline, CDR1 is DFQATT and CDR2 SNEGSKA (reference sequence). Trimming removed 3 bases at V and 4 bases at J, with 9 bases between. The CDR3 protein is CSASLDRETQYF. In nucleotides, the CDR3 is TGCAGTGCTAGTCTGGACCGAGAGACCCAGTACTTC.

This clonotype was counted ten times or more. The rearrangement links TRBV5-1 to TRBJ2-7, with D perhaps TRBD1 or TRBD2 (6 bases each). Germline CDR1 and CDR2: SGHRS and YFSETQ. The CDR3 runs 14 residues. Trimming shortened V by 4 bases and J by 6 bases, and 17 bases separated the two germline ends. CDR3 residues: CASSLILGGGEQYF. The DNA of the CDR3 is TGCGCCAGCAGCCTGATATTAGGGGGAGGCGAGCAGTACTTC.